The subject of this entry is one T cell receptor beta chain. The entry originates in a study of blood T cell repertoires in COVID-19. On the study more broadly: Samples representing acute and convalescent COVID-19 were sourced from the United States, Italy and Spain.

V was trimmed by 0 bases and J by 0 bases, leaving 14 bases between them. The V gene's germline CDR1 is LGHDT and CDR2 YNNKEL (reference sequence). The CDR3 covers 17 residues. Source study methods: Counts of nucleated cells, estimated from reference gene primer amplification, were obtained. Generated by immunoSEQ multiplex PCR, the TCRdb table keeps only in-frame clones and is missing some. That table supplies the V and J calls and clone size; D and trimming were determined from the DNA. Of roughly 140,000 clones in the sample, roughly 90% were seen once. V usage is TRBV3-1 (or the pseudogene TRBV3-2) and J usage is TRBJ1-1; D not certain. The TCR sequence derives from a woman aged 55-75 years with active or convalescent COVID-19. Sequenced input: peripheral blood. CDR3 loop: CASSQEPLRSLNTEAFF. CDR3 DNA sequence: TGTGCCAGCAGCCAAGAGCCCCTCCGGAGTCTGAACACTGAAGCTTTCTTT.